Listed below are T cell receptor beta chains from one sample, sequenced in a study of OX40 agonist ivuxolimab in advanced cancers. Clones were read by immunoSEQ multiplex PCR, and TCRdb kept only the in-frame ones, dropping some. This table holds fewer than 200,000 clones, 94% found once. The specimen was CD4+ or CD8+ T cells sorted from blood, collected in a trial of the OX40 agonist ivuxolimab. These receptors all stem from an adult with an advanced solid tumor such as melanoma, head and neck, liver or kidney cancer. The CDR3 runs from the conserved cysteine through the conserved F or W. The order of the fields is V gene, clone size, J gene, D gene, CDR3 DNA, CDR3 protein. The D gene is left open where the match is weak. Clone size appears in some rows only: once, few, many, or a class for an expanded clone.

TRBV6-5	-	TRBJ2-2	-	TGTGCCAGCAGAGCGGTGAACACCGGGGAGCTGTTTTTT	CASRAVNTGELFF
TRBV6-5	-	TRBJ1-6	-	TGTGCCAGCAGTTATCTCGGGTTTGGTAATTCACCCCTCCACTTT	CASSYLGFGNSPLHF
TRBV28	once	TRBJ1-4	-	TGTGCCAGCAGTTTAGTATTTGCAGCAACTAATGAAAAACTGTTTTTT	CASSLVFAATNEKLFF
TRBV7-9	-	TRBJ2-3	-	TGTGCCAGCAGCTTAATCCGGGGCCTAGCCCGAGATACGCAGTATTTT	CASSLIRGLARDTQYF
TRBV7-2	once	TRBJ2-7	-	TGTGCCAGCAGCTTAGCCTCCGTTGGGGTAAACTCCTACGAGCAGTACTTC	CASSLASVGVNSYEQYF
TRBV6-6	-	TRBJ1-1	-	TGTGCCAGCAGGGGGGGAAGGCCTGAAGCTTTCTTT	CASRGGRPEAFF
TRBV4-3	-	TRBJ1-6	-	TGCGCCAGCAGCCTCTATTCGGGGGGCGCAAATTCACCCCTCCACTTT	CASSLYSGGANSPLHF
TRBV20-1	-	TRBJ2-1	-	TGCAGTGCTAGAGGTGATGAGCAGTTCTTC	CSARGDEQFF
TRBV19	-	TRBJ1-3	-	TGTGCCAGTAGTGTGAGGGTGGCAGCCTCTGGAAACACCATATATTTT	CASSVRVAASGNTIYF
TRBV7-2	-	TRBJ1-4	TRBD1	TGTGCCAGCAGTCGCCCCCCTAACAGGGGTTCTAATGAAAAACTGTTTTTT	CASSRPPNRGSNEKLFF
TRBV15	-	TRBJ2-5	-	TGTGCCACCAGCAGAGATCGGGGGCGGGAGACCCAGTACTTC	CATSRDRGRETQYF
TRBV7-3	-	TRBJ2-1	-	TGTGCCAGCAGGAAAACCGGGGGAGAGGGACACAATGAGCAGTTCTTC	CASRKTGGEGHNEQFF
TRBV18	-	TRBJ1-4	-	TGTGCCAGCTCACCAAGGGGGGCTAATGAAAAACTGTTTTTT	CASSPRGANEKLFF
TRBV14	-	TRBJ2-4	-	TGTGCCAGCAGCCAAGACTACGGCCAGGGCTCGGGGGTTCAGTACTTC	CASSQDYGQGSGVQYF
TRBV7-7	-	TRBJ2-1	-	TGTGCTAGCAGCTTGGTCGGGGGCGAGAATGAGCAGTTCTTC	CASSLVGGENEQFF
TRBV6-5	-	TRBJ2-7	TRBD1	TGTGCCAGCAGTTACGCGACAGGGTTAGGCTACGAGCAGTACTTC	CASSYATGLGYEQYF
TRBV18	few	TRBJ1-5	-	TGTGCCAGCTCACCGACGGAGGACTGGGGGCCCCAGCATTTT	CASSPTEDWGPQHF
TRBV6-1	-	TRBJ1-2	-	TGTGCCAGCAGTGTAGGGGGGGTAGGGTATGGCTACACCTTC	CASSVGGVGYGYTF
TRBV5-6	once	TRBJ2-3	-	TGTGCCAGCAGCTTGCGGGTTGCGGGAAACACAGATACGCAGTATTTT	CASSLRVAGNTDTQYF
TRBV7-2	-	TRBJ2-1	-	TGTGCCAGCAGCTTAGTCGGCCAGGGTAACTATGAGCAGTTCTTC	CASSLVGQGNYEQFF